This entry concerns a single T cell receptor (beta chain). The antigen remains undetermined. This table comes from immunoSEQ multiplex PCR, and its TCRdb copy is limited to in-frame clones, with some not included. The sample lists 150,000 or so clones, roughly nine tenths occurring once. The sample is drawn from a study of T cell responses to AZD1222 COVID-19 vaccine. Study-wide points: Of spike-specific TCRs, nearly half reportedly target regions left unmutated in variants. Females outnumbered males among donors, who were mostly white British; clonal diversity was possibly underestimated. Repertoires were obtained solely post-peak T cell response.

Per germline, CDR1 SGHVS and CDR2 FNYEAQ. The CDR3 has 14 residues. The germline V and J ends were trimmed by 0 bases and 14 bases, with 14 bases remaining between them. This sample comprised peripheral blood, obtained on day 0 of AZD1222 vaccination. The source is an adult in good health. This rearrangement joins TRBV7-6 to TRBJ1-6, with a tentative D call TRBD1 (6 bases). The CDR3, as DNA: TGTGCCAGCAGCTTAGCCCGGACAGAGGGGACCCTCCACTTT. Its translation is CASSLARTEGTLHF. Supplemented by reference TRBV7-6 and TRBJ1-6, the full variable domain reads GAGVSQSPRYKVTKRGQDVALRCDPISGHVSLYWYRQALGQGPEFLTYFNYEAQQDKSGLPNDRFSAERPEGSISTLTIQRTEQRDSAMYRCASSLARTEGTLHFGNGTRLTVT.